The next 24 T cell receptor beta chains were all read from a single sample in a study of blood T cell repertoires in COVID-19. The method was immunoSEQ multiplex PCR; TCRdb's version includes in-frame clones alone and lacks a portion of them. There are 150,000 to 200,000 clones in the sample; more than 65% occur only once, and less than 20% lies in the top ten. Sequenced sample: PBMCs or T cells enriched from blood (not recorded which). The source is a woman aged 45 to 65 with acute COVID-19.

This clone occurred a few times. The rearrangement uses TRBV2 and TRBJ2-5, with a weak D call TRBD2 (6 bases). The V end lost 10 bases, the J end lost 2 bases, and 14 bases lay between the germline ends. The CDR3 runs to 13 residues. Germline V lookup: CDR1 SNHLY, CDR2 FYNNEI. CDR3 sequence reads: CANGRDLQETQYF. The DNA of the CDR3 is TGTGCCAACGGGCGGGACTTGCAAGAGACCCAGTACTTC.

The CDR3 sequence is CASSSPLMGQGSSYEQYV. The CDR3 nucleotides read TGTGCCAGCAGCTCCCCCCTTATGGGGCAGGGTAGCTCCTACGAGCAGTACGTC. V gene TRBV28 combines with J gene TRBJ2-7, with D possibly TRBD1 on 5 matching bases. Trimming removed 6 bases at V and 0 bases at J, with 24 bases between. There are 18 residues in the CDR3. Germline V lookup: CDR1 MDHEN, CDR2 SYDVKM.

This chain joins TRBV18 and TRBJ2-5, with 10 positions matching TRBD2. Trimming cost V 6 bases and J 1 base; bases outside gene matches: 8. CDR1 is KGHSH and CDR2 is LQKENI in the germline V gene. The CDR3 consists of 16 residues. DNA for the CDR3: TGTGCCAGCTCGCAGACGGGGACTAGCGTCCAAGAGACCCAGTACTTC. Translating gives CASSQTGTSVQETQYF.

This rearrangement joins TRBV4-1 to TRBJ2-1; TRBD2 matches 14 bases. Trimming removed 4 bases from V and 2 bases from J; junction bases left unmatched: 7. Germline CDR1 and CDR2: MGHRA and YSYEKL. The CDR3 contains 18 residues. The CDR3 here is CASSRPPGLAGAYNEQFF. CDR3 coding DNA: TGCGCCAGCAGCCGCCCTCCGGGACTAGCGGGAGCCTACAATGAGCAGTTCTTC.

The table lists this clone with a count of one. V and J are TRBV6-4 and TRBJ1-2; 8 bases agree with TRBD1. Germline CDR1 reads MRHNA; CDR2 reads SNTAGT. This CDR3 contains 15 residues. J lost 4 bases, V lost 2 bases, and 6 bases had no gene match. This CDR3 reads CASSDHPGQVYGYTF. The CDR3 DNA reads TGTGCCAGCAGTGACCATCCGGGACAGGTCTATGGCTACACCTTC.

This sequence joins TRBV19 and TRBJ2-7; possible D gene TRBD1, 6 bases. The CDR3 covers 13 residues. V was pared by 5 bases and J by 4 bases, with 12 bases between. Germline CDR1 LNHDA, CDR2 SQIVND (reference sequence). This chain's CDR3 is CASSVSRGYEQYV. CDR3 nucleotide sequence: TGTGCCAGTAGTGTATCCAGGGGTTACGAGCAGTACGTC.

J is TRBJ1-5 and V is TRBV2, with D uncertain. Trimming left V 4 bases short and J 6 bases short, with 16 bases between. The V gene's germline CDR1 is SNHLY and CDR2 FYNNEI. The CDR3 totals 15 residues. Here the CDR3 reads CASSVEGGGRQPQHF. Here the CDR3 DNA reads TGTGCCAGCAGTGTGGAGGGAGGAGGCCGTCAGCCCCAGCATTTT.

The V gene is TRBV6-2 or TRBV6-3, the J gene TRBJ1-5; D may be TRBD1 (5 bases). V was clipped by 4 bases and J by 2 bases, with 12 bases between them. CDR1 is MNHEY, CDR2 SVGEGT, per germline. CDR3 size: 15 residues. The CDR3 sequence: CASSSGGEGNQPQHF. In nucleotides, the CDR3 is TGTGCCAGCAGTTCCGGAGGGGAGGGCAATCAGCCCCAGCATTTT.

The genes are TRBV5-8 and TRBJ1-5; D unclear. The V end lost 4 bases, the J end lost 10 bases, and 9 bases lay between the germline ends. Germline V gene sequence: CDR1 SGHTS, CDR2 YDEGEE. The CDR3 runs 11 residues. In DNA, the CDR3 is TGTGCCAGCAGCCCCTTGAGCCCCCAGCATTTT. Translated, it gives CASSPLSPQHF. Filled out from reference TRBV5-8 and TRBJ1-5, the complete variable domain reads EAGVTQSPTHLIKTRGQQATLRCSPISGHTSVYWYQQALGLGLQFLLWYDEGEERNRGNFPPRFSGRQFPNYSSELNVNALELEDSALYLCASSPLSPQHFGDGTRLSIL.

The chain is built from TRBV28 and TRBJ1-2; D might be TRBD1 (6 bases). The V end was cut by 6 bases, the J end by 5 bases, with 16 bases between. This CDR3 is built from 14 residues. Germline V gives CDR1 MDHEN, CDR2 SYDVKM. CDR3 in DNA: TGTGCCAGCAGACCGGACAGTGGGGGTTATGGCTACACCTTC. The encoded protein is CASRPDSGGYGYTF.

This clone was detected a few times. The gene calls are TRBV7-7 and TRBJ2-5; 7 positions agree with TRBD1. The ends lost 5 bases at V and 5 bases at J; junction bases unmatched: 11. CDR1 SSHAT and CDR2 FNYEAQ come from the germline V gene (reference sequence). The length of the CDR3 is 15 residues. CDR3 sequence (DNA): TGTGCCAGCAGCAAGGGGGCGCAGAAAGGGGAGACCCAGTACTTC. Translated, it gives CASSKGAQKGETQYF.

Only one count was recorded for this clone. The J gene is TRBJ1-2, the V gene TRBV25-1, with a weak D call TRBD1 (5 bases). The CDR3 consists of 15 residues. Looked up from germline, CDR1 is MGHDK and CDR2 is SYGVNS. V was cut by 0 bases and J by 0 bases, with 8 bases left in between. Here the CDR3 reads CASSEYGAANYGYTF. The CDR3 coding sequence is TGTGCCAGCAGTGAATATGGGGCGGCTAACTATGGCTACACCTTC.

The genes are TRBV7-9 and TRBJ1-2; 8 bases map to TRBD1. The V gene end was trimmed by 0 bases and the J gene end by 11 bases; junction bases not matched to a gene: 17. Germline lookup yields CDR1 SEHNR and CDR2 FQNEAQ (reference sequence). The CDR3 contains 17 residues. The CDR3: CASSLAGTGIQRPRYTF. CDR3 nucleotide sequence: TGTGCCAGCAGCTTAGCCGGGACAGGTATTCAACGCCCCAGGTACACCTTC.

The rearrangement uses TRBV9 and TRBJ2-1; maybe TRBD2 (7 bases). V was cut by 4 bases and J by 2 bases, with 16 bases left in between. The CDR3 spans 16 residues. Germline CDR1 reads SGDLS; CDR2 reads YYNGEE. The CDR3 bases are TGTGCCAGCAGCCCCCTCCGGGGGGACACCTACAATGAGCAGTTCTTC. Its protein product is CASSPLRGDTYNEQFF.

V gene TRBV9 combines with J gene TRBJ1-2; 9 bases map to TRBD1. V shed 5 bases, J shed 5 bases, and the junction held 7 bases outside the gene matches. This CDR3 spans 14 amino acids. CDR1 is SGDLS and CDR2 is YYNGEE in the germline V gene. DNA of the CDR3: TGTGCCAGCAGTCCTGCCGGGACAGGGTATGGCTACACCTTC. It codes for CASSPAGTGYGYTF.

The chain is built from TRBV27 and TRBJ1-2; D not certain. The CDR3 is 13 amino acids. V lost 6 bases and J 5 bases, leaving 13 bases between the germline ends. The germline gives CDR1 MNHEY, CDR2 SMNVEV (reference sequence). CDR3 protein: CASRREGNYGYTF. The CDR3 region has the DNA TGTGCCAGCAGAAGGGAGGGAAATTATGGCTACACCTTC.

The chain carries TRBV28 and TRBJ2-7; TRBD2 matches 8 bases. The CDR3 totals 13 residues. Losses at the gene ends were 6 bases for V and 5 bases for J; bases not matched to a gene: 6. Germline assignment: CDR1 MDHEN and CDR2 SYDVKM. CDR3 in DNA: TGTGCCAGCAGCCCCTCGGGGGGGGACGAGCAGTACGTC. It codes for CASSPSGGDEQYV.

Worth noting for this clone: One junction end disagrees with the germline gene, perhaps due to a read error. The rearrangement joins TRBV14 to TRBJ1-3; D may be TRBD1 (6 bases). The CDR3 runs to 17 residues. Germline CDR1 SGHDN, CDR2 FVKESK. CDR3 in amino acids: CASSQQGFGASRNTIYF. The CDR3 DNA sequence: TGTGCCAGCAGCCAACAGGGGTTCGGGGCCTCTCGAAACACCATATATTTT.

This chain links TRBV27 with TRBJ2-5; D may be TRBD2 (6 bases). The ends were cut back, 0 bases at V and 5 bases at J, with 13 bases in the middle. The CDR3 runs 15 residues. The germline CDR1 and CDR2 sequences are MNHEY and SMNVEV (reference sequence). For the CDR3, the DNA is TGTGCCAGCAGTTTATCTTGGAGGGTCGACGAGACCCAGTACTTC. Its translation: CASSLSWRVDETQYF.

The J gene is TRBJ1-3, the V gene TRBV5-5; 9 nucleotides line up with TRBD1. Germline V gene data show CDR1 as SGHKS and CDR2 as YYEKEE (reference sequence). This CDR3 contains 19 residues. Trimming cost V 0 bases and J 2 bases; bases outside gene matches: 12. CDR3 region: CASSLGWTGERLTGNTIYF. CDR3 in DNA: TGTGCCAGCAGCTTGGGTTGGACAGGGGAGAGGTTAACTGGAAACACCATATATTTT.

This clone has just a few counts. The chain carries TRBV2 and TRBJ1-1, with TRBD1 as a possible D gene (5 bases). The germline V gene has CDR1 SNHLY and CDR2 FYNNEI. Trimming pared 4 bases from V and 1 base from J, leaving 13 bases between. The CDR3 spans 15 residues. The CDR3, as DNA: TGTGCCAGCAGTGCAGTCGGGGGGAGGAACACTGAAGCTTTCTTT. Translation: CASSAVGGRNTEAFF.

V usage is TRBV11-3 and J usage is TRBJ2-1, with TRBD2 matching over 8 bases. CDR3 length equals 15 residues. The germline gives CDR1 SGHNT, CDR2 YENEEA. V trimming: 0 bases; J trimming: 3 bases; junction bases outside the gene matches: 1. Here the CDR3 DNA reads TGTGCCAGCAGCTTAGACGGGGGGGACTACAATGAGCAGTTCTTC. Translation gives CASSLDGGDYNEQFF. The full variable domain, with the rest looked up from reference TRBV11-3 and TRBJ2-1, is EAGVVQSPRYKIIEKKQPVAFWCNPISGHNTLYWYLQNLGQGPELLIRYENEEAVDDSQLPKDRFSAERLKGVDSTLKIQPAELGDSAVYLCASSLDGGDYNEQFFGPGTRLTVL.

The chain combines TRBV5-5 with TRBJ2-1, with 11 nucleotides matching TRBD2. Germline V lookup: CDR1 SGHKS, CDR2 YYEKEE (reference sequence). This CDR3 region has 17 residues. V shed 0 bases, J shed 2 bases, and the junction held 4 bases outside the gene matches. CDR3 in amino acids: CASSLGASGGPYNEQFF. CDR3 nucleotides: TGTGCCAGCAGCTTGGGGGCTAGCGGGGGGCCCTACAATGAGCAGTTCTTC.

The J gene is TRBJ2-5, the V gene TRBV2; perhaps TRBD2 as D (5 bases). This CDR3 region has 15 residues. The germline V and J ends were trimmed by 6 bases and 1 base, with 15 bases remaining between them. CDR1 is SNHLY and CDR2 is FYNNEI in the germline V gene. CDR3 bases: TGTGCCAGCAGAGCGGTTGAACAGAGCCAAGAGACCCAGTACTTC. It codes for CASRAVEQSQETQYF.